These 32 T cell receptor beta chains were sequenced from one sample in a study of T cell repertoires in cytomegalovirus infection. Via MiXCR, TCRdb re-called the reads, giving one row per CDR3 protein. This table has about 220,000 distinct CDR3 sequences, 35% to 40% appearing once. The antigens for these receptors are not known. Source: CD8+ T cells from cultured PBMCs, taken from culture after CMV antigen stimulation. The receptors were sampled from a human donor in good health (CMV status not recorded). Some clones in this sample may be carry-over from other donors' samples.

The chain combines TRBV7-6 with TRBJ2-3; 14 nucleotides align to TRBD2. J gave up 5 bases and V 5 bases, and 3 bases lay outside the gene matches. The CDR3 has 15 residues. Per germline, CDR1 SGHVS and CDR2 FNYEAQ. This CDR3 reads CASSAGLAGEDTQYF. The CDR3 nucleotides are TGTGCCAGCAGCGCGGGACTAGCGGGGGAAGATACGCAGTATTTT.

This clonotype has more than one count but fewer than ten. J is TRBJ1-2 and V is TRBV27, with a tentative D call TRBD1 (6 bases). Germline lookup yields CDR1 MNHEY and CDR2 SMNVEV (reference sequence). Deletions cut 6 bases from V and 8 bases from J, with 19 bases between. CDR3 length equals 14 residues. The CDR3 protein is CASRAGGHLVGYTF. CDR3 bases: TGTGCCAGCAGGGCTGGGGGCCACCTGGTCGGCTACACCTTC.

V usage is TRBV27 and J usage is TRBJ2-7; D may be TRBD2 (6 bases). The V end lost 5 bases, the J end lost 2 bases, and 22 bases lay between the germline ends. The CDR3 length is 17 residues. CDR1 and CDR2 from the germline V gene are MNHEY and SMNVEV (reference sequence). In nucleotides, the CDR3 is TGTGCCAGCAGTGCCAGTTGGGGGGACCAGTCCCCCTACGAGCAGTACTTC. It encodes CASSASWGDQSPYEQYF.

The V call is TRBV10-3, the J call TRBJ2-3, with 7 bases aligning to TRBD2. The V and J ends lost 3 bases and 0 bases, in that order; junction bases with no gene match: 3. The CDR3 contains 15 residues. Per the germline V gene, CDR1 is ENHRY and CDR2 is SYGVKD. Here the CDR3 reads CAISEAGPSTDTQYF. The DNA of the CDR3 is TGTGCCATCAGTGAAGCGGGGCCTAGCACAGATACGCAGTATTTT.

V is TRBV25-1 and J is TRBJ2-7; 10 nucleotides align to TRBD1. The V gene end was trimmed by 4 bases and the J gene end by 3 bases; junction bases not matched to a gene: 6. Looked up from germline, CDR1 is MGHDK and CDR2 is SYGVNS. The CDR3 has 15 residues. CDR3: CASSAPGTGVYEQYF. DNA for the CDR3: TGTGCCAGCAGTGCCCCCGGGACAGGGGTCTACGAGCAGTACTTC.

This clonotype was counted between two and nine times. Written as DNA, the CDR3 is TGTGCCAGCAGCCGCCGCGAGGGTATGGATCAGCCCCAGCATTTT. Its protein product is CASSRREGMDQPQHF. V and J are TRBV7-9 and TRBJ1-5; the D is unclear. The germline V gene has CDR1 SEHNR and CDR2 FQNEAQ (reference sequence). The V end lost 5 bases, the J end lost 5 bases, and 16 bases lay between the germline ends. The CDR3 consists of 15 residues. The complete variable domain, with remaining parts taken from reference TRBV7-9 and TRBJ1-5, reads DTGVSQNPRHKITKRGQNVTFRCDPISEHNRLYWYRQTLGQGPEFLTYFQNEAQLEKSRLLSDRFSAERPKGSFSTLEIQRTEQGDSAMYLCASSRREGMDQPQHFGDGTRLSIL.

The genes are TRBV9 and TRBJ1-2; D unclear. Germline V gene sequence: CDR1 SGDLS, CDR2 YYNGEE. The ends were cut back, 3 bases at V and 0 bases at J, with 15 bases in the middle. CDR3 length: 16 residues. CDR3 residues: CASSDNLSEANYGYTF. CDR3 DNA sequence: TGTGCCAGCAGCGACAACTTAAGCGAGGCTAACTATGGCTACACCTTC.

The sample holds a few counts of this clonotype. This chain's CDR3 is CASSQVAFPNTEAFF. For the CDR3, the DNA is TGTGCCAGCAGCCAAGTAGCATTTCCGAACACTGAAGCTTTCTTT. The rearrangement uses TRBV14 and TRBJ1-1; D not resolved. Germline V gene sequence: CDR1 SGHDN, CDR2 FVKESK. The CDR3 loop spans 15 amino acids. Trimming shortened V by 1 base and J by 1 base, and 10 bases separated the two germline ends.

The rearrangement uses TRBV5-4 and TRBJ2-4; 7 nucleotides align to TRBD2. There are 13 residues in the CDR3. Germline trimming cut 2 bases from V and 8 bases from J; bases unmatched to any gene: 4. Germline-derived CDR1 and CDR2 are SGHNT and YYREEE (reference sequence). The CDR3 sequence is CASSFGGRDIQYF. For the CDR3, the DNA is TGTGCCAGCAGCTTCGGCGGGAGAGACATTCAGTACTTC.

The chain recombines TRBV20-1 with TRBJ1-4; D ambiguous. Trimming removed 6 bases from V and 3 bases from J, with 14 bases in between. The germline V gene has CDR1 DFQATT and CDR2 SNEGSKA (reference sequence). The CDR3 is made up of 14 amino acids. As DNA, the CDR3 is TGCAGTGCCCCGCAGGAGAGGGCTAATGAAAAACTGTTTTTT. It specifies CSAPQERANEKLFF.

The J gene is TRBJ2-5, the V gene TRBV27; D possibly corresponds to TRBD1 (6 bases). The CDR3 spans 14 residues. Trimming stripped 3 bases from V and 5 bases from J, with 13 bases between. Per germline, CDR1 MNHEY and CDR2 SMNVEV (reference sequence). This chain's CDR3 is CASSLEPRGETQYF. For the CDR3, the DNA is TGTGCCAGCAGTTTGGAGCCGAGGGGGGAGACCCAGTACTTC.

The V and J genes are TRBV7-9 and TRBJ2-5; D possibly corresponds to TRBD1 (6 bases). Trimming took off 0 bases at V and 1 base at J, with 6 bases between the two ends. The CDR3 extends over 14 amino acids. Per the germline V gene, CDR1 is SEHNR and CDR2 is FQNEAQ (reference sequence). The CDR3 DNA follows: TGTGCCAGCAGCTTAGCGGACAGCCAAGAGACCCAGTACTTC. It codes for CASSLADSQETQYF.

This chain uses TRBV27 with TRBJ1-6; maybe TRBD1 (5 bases). The V and J ends lost 2 bases and 7 bases respectively, with 15 bases between them. Germline CDR1 is MNHEY and CDR2 is SMNVEV (reference sequence). The CDR3 length is 16 residues. The CDR3 is CASSLGYTKGNSPLHF. The DNA for the CDR3 is TGTGCCAGCAGTTTAGGGTACACAAAGGGGAATTCACCCCTCCACTTT.

This chain uses TRBV6-1 with TRBJ1-5; weak D call: TRBD1 (6 bases). The CDR3 has 14 amino acids. Trimming stripped 8 bases from V and 0 bases from J, with 11 bases between. Germline lookup yields CDR1 MNHNS and CDR2 SASEGT. CDR3 loop: CASSTGYSNQPQHF. The CDR3 nucleotides are TGTGCCAGCTCGACAGGATATAGCAATCAGCCCCAGCATTTT.

This sequence joins TRBV5-8 and TRBJ1-5, with D uncertain. This CDR3 region has 13 residues. Germline CDR1 reads SGHTS; CDR2 reads YDEGEE. Trimming stripped 0 bases from V and 7 bases from J, with 8 bases between. The DNA of the CDR3 is TGTGCCAGCAGCTTGGTCAGCGTCCAGCCCCAGCATTTT. Translated, it gives CASSLVSVQPQHF.

This chain links TRBV11-2 with TRBJ2-1, with D perhaps matching TRBD1 or TRBD2 (5 bases each). Germline CDR1 and CDR2: SGHAT and FQNNGV. The length of the CDR3 is 14 residues. V lost 1 base and J lost 3, with 7 bases in between. DNA for the CDR3: TGTGCCAGCAGCTTAGGAGGGGACTACAATGAGCAGTTCTTC. Its translation is CASSLGGDYNEQFF. The full variable domain, with the rest looked up from reference TRBV11-2 and TRBJ2-1, is EAGVAQSPRYKIIEKRQSVAFWCNPISGHATLYWYQQILGQGPKLLIQFQNNGVVDDSQLPKDRFSAERLKGVDSTLKIQPAKLEDSAVYLCASSLGGDYNEQFFGPGTRLTVL.

This clonotype showed up just a few times. The chain joins TRBV2 to TRBJ1-3, with D possibly being TRBD1 (5 bases). From germline, CDR1 is SNHLY and CDR2 FYNNEI. The CDR3 sequence is 16 residues long. Deletions cut 6 bases from V and 0 bases from J, with 15 bases between. The CDR3 nucleotides are TGTGCCAGCAGCCTGACAGTGAGGGTCTCTGGAAACACCATATATTTT. It yields the protein CASSLTVRVSGNTIYF.

This clonotype was counted between two and nine times. The chain couples TRBV4-1 to TRBJ2-1; unclear D gene. The CDR3 covers 15 residues. The germline V gene has CDR1 MGHRA and CDR2 YSYEKL. Trimming shortened V by 8 bases and J by 7 bases, and 21 bases separated the two germline ends. In DNA, the CDR3 is TGCGCCAGCCGCGAAGCTTCGGACCGCGGTAATGAGCAGTTCTTC. As protein: CASREASDRGNEQFF.

A few counts support this clonotype. The chain couples TRBV7-9 to TRBJ1-1, with D tentatively TRBD1 (6 bases). V was cut by 3 bases and J by 4 bases, with 12 bases left in between. Germline loops: CDR1 SEHNR, CDR2 FQNEAQ (reference sequence). CDR3 length: 14 residues. CDR3 sequence: CASSFARGGTEAFF. DNA of the CDR3: TGTGCCAGCAGCTTCGCGAGGGGGGGCACTGAAGCTTTCTTT.

The chain combines TRBV28 with TRBJ2-7, with D tentatively TRBD2 (5 bases). V lost 8 bases and J lost 4, with 12 bases in between. The CDR3 loop spans 12 amino acids. CDR1 is MDHEN and CDR2 is SYDVKM in the germline V gene. The CDR3 protein is CASGGLKYEQYF. The CDR3 DNA is TGTGCCAGCGGAGGACTGAAGTACGAGCAGTACTTC.

In this sample, this clonotype turned up a few times. V gene TRBV12-3 or TRBV12-4 combines with J gene TRBJ2-1; 10 positions match TRBD2. V trimming: 8 bases; J trimming: 6 bases; junction bases outside the gene matches: 13. CDR3 length: 16 amino acids. The CDR3 is CASSWSGRGGVNEQFF. The CDR3 DNA reads as TGTGCCAGCTCTTGGAGCGGGAGGGGAGGGGTCAATGAGCAGTTCTTC.

This rearrangement joins TRBV11-2 to TRBJ1-1; no reliable D call. The CDR3 runs 16 residues. Trimming left V 1 base short and J 1 base short, with 13 bases between. Germline assignment: CDR1 SGHAT and CDR2 FQNNGV. The CDR3 here is CASSLAVAGRNTEAFF. CDR3 coding DNA: TGTGCCAGCAGCTTAGCAGTTGCGGGGAGGAACACTGAAGCTTTCTTT.

The V gene is TRBV29-1, the J gene TRBJ2-3, with D perhaps TRBD1 (5 bases). The V end lost 4 bases, the J end lost 2 bases, and 13 bases lay between the germline ends. The CDR3 is 14 amino acids. Germline-derived CDR1 and CDR2 are SQVTM and ANQGSEA. CDR3 nucleotide sequence: TGCAGCGTTGCGGCAGGGCTTGACACAGATACGCAGTATTTT. Its translation: CSVAAGLDTDTQYF.

This clonotype showed up many times. The chain links TRBV7-6 to TRBJ1-1, with 10 bases identical to TRBD1. The CDR3 has 15 amino acids. Germline V gives CDR1 SGHVS, CDR2 FNYEAQ. Trimming cost V 5 bases and J 5 bases; bases outside gene matches: 8. The CDR3 DNA reads as TGTGCCAGCAGCCCACGGACAGGGGGAGGGACTGAAGCTTTCTTT. Translating it yields CASSPRTGGGTEAFF.

The J gene is TRBJ2-6, the V gene TRBV4-2, with TRBD1 matching 7 bases. Unmatched junction bases numbered 5, after V lost 5 bases and J lost 4 bases. Germline V gene sequence: CDR1 LGHNA, CDR2 YNFKEQ. The CDR3 consists of 15 residues. CDR3: CASSLTGAGANVLTF. CDR3 nucleotides: TGTGCCAGCAGCTTAACAGGGGCCGGGGCCAACGTCCTGACTTTC.

The J gene is TRBJ2-1, the V gene TRBV11-2; D not certain. V lost 2 bases and J 12 bases, leaving 17 bases between the germline ends. The germline CDR1 and CDR2 sequences are SGHAT and FQNNGV. The CDR3 length is 14 residues. CDR3 protein: CASSLTATTHLQFF. In DNA, the CDR3 is TGTGCCAGCAGCTTAACAGCGACCACCCATTTGCAGTTCTTC.

This clonotype has at least ten counts. The chain employs TRBV12-3 or TRBV12-4 and TRBJ2-7, with 7 bases lining up with TRBD1. The CDR3 has 14 amino acids. V was pared by 4 bases and J by 2 bases, with 5 bases of the junction left unmatched. As DNA, the CDR3 is TGTGCCAGCAGTTACGGGGACAGAGCCTACGAGCAGTACTTC. Translated: CASSYGDRAYEQYF.

This clonotype was detected only once. The gene calls are TRBV7-2 and TRBJ2-5; D gene ambiguous. The CDR3 is 16 residues long. Deletions cut 5 bases from V and 2 bases from J, with 18 bases between. CDR1 and CDR2 (germline): SGHTA, FQGNSA. The CDR3: CASSPAMAAPQETQYF. DNA of the CDR3: TGTGCCAGCAGCCCAGCAATGGCGGCGCCGCAAGAGACCCAGTACTTC.

This clonotype was seen only a few times. The CDR3 sequence: CASSSRSGTSSYNEQFF. CDR3 coding DNA: TGTGCCAGCAGCTCTAGATCGGGGACGAGCTCCTACAATGAGCAGTTCTTC. The V call is TRBV7-9, the J call TRBJ2-1; D is perhaps TRBD1 or TRBD2 (5 bases each). This CDR3 has 17 amino acids. Germline V lookup: CDR1 SEHNR, CDR2 FQNEAQ (reference sequence). Deletions cut 4 bases from V and 0 bases from J, with 16 bases between.

The chain employs TRBV27 and TRBJ2-5; 7 bases fit TRBD1. This CDR3 comprises 15 residues. J was trimmed by 2 bases and V by 2 bases; bases with no gene match: 5. Per germline, CDR1 MNHEY and CDR2 SMNVEV (reference sequence). DNA for the CDR3: TGTGCCAGCAGTTTAGGCGGACAGGTTCAAGAGACCCAGTACTTC. Protein: CASSLGGQVQETQYF.

The chain carries TRBV27 and TRBJ2-5; no clear D. This CDR3 region has 16 residues. Trimming left V 3 bases short and J 1 base short, with 15 bases between. Germline assignment: CDR1 MNHEY and CDR2 SMNVEV (reference sequence). CDR3 in amino acids: CASSFRPEALQETQYF. CDR3 bases: TGTGCCAGCAGTTTTAGGCCAGAGGCTCTCCAAGAGACCCAGTACTTC.

J is TRBJ2-1 and V is TRBV10-1, with TRBD2 matching over 9 bases. CDR3 length equals 11 residues. Germline trimming cut 5 bases from V and 15 bases from J; bases unmatched to any gene: 5. Germline-derived CDR1 and CDR2 are WNHNN and SYGVQD (reference sequence). As DNA, the CDR3 is TGCGCCAGCAGTTTAGCGGGGGAGGGGTTCTTC. Its translation: CASSLAGEGFF.